These 31 T cell receptor beta chains originate from one sample sequenced in a study of blood T cell repertoires in COVID-19. The method was immunoSEQ multiplex PCR; TCRdb's version includes in-frame clones alone and lacks a portion of them. The sample lists roughly 100,000 clones, 80% to 90% seen once, with 3.5% in the top ten. The material sequenced was peripheral blood. Receptor source: a human donor in a cohort sampled during active COVID-19.

This chain uses TRBV27 with TRBJ2-1; 13 bases line up with TRBD2. The CDR3 is 16 amino acids. V gave up 5 bases and J gave up 4 bases; unmatched junction bases: 5. Germline-derived CDR1 and CDR2 are MNHEY and SMNVEV (reference sequence). DNA of the CDR3: TGTGCCAGCAGTCCCCTGACTAGCGGGGGGTACAATGAGCAGTTCTTC. Its translation is CASSPLTSGGYNEQFF.

This sequence joins TRBV27 and TRBJ1-2; D might be TRBD1 (5 bases). The V gene's germline CDR1 is MNHEY and CDR2 SMNVEV (reference sequence). The CDR3 runs 15 residues. V was pared by 2 bases and J by 0 bases, with 10 bases between. Written as DNA, the CDR3 is TGTGCCAGCAGTTTAAGCTACAGGTCTAACTATGGCTACACCTTC. It specifies CASSLSYRSNYGYTF.

The chain is built from TRBV5-1 and TRBJ2-5, with D perhaps matching TRBD1 (6 bases). V lost 0 bases, J lost 0 bases, and 12 bases lay in between. Per the germline V gene, CDR1 is SGHRS and CDR2 is YFSETQ. CDR3 length: 16 residues. CDR3 amino acids: CASSLAAQGYQETQYF. CDR3 sequence (DNA): TGCGCCAGCAGCTTGGCCGCGCAGGGGTACCAAGAGACCCAGTACTTC. The full variable domain, in which reference TRBV5-1 and TRBJ2-5 provide the parts outside the CDR3, is KAGVTQTPRYLIKTRGQQVTLSCSPISGHRSVSWYQQTPGQGLQFLFEYFSETQRNKGNFPGRFSGRQFSNSRSEMNVSTLELGDSALYLCASSLAAQGYQETQYFGPGTRLLVL.

This chain joins TRBV6-6 and TRBJ2-7; 7 bases align to TRBD2. With V trimmed by 6 bases and J by 5 bases, 10 bases remained unmatched. Germline lookup yields CDR1 MNHNY and CDR2 SVGAGI (reference sequence). The CDR3 is 14 amino acids. The CDR3 is CASSRLPSGDEQYF. CDR3 coding DNA: TGTGCCAGCAGCCGCCTCCCTAGCGGTGACGAGCAGTACTTC.

The chain has TRBV18 and TRBJ2-7; 7 nucleotides match TRBD1. Per germline, CDR1 KGHSH and CDR2 LQKENI. The V gene end was trimmed by 0 bases and the J gene end by 5 bases; junction bases not matched to a gene: 13. This CDR3 is built from 17 residues. CDR3 sequence: CASSPPTGSPGFNEQYF. In DNA, the CDR3 is TGTGCCAGCTCACCACCGACAGGGTCCCCAGGATTCAACGAGCAGTACTTC.

The chain joins TRBV7-9 to TRBJ2-5; D gene uncertain. The CDR3 runs 12 residues. The V gene's germline CDR1 is SEHNR and CDR2 FQNEAQ (reference sequence). Trimming took 5 bases from V and 2 from J, leaving 6 bases between them. CDR3: CASSPNQETQYF. The CDR3, as DNA: TGTGCCAGCAGCCCTAATCAAGAGACCCAGTACTTC.

The DNA for the CDR3 is TGTGCCGCGAAACAGGGGGGGGGCTATAGCAATCAGCCCCAGCATTTT. Translation gives CAAKQGGGYSNQPQHF. This rearrangement joins TRBV30 to TRBJ1-5; 8 bases are a match to TRBD1. Germline V lookup: CDR1 GTSNPN, CDR2 SVGIG (reference sequence). Germline trimming cut 8 bases from V and 0 bases from J; bases unmatched to any gene: 12. This CDR3 spans 16 amino acids.

CDR3 DNA sequence: TGTGCCAGCAGCTTAGTCGGGGGCGGGAGGTACAATGAGCAGTTCTTC. It encodes CASSLVGGGRYNEQFF. The chain joins TRBV11-3 to TRBJ2-1; TRBD2 agrees at 8 bases. J lost 4 bases, V lost 1 base, and 6 bases had no gene match. Germline V gene lookup returns CDR1 SGHNT and CDR2 YENEEA. The CDR3 extends over 16 amino acids.

The rearrangement joins TRBV6-5 to TRBJ2-1; possibly TRBD2 for D (6 bases). Trimming shortened V by 6 bases and J by 14 bases, and 23 bases separated the two germline ends. The CDR3 runs 14 residues. Germline assignment: CDR1 MNHEY and CDR2 SVGAGI. The CDR3 sequence: CASRAPGVAGKEFF. CDR3 sequence (DNA): TGTGCCAGCAGAGCCCCCGGAGTGGCGGGGAAGGAGTTCTTC.

This chain joins TRBV5-4 and TRBJ1-6; 8 positions match TRBD1. The CDR3 is 13 amino acids. Trimming took 10 bases from V and 5 from J; bases not matched to a gene: 5. Germline V gene data show CDR1 as SGHNT and CDR2 as YYREEE (reference sequence). CDR3: CAGGQDHNSPLHF. As DNA, the CDR3 is TGTGCCGGGGGACAGGATCATAATTCACCCCTCCACTTT.

This chain joins TRBV5-8 and TRBJ2-3; TRBD2 is a possible D gene (7 bases). V was pared by 4 bases and J by 2 bases, with 20 bases between. Germline V CDR1 and CDR2: SGHTS, YDEGEE. The CDR3 is 17 residues long. The CDR3 protein is CASSRHPGGINTDTQYF. CDR3 bases: TGTGCCAGCAGCCGCCATCCGGGGGGCATCAACACAGATACGCAGTATTTT.

The rearrangement links TRBV5-1 to TRBJ1-2; 9 bases fit TRBD1. Trimming at V came to 4 bases and at J to 3 bases, leaving 4 bases not matched to a gene. This CDR3 spans 14 amino acids. Looked up from germline, CDR1 is SGHRS and CDR2 is YFSETQ. The CDR3 spells CASSNRGQDYGYTF. DNA for the CDR3: TGCGCCAGCAGCAACAGGGGGCAGGACTATGGCTACACCTTC. Based on the CDR3 plus reference TRBV5-1 and TRBJ1-2, the full variable domain is KAGVTQTPRYLIKTRGQQVTLSCSPISGHRSVSWYQQTPGQGLQFLFEYFSETQRNKGNFPGRFSGRQFSNSRSEMNVSTLELGDSALYLCASSNRGQDYGYTFGSGTRLTVV.

This sequence joins TRBV5-6 and TRBJ2-5; 9 bases align to TRBD1. The trim removed 7 bases at V and 0 bases at J, leaving 4 bases unmatched. Germline lookup yields CDR1 SGHDT and CDR2 YYEEEE. The CDR3 extends over 14 amino acids. CDR3 residues: CASGGTGYQETQYF. The CDR3 nucleotides read TGTGCCAGCGGTGGGACAGGGTACCAAGAGACCCAGTACTTC.

The chain employs TRBV18 and TRBJ1-6, with D uncertain. Trimming stripped 3 bases from V and 10 bases from J, with 7 bases between. Germline-derived CDR1 and CDR2 are KGHSH and LQKENI. CDR3 length: 12 amino acids. The CDR3 loop reads CASSPAESPLHF. DNA of the CDR3: TGTGCCAGCTCACCGGCGGAGTCACCCCTCCACTTT. Based on the CDR3 plus reference TRBV18 and TRBJ1-6, the full variable domain is NAGVMQNPRHLVRRRGQEARLRCSPMKGHSHVYWYRQLPEEGLKFMVYLQKENIIDESGMPKERFSAEFPKEGPSILRIQQVVRGDSAAYFCASSPAESPLHFGNGTRLTVT.

This clone has a single count. This chain uses TRBV4-3 with TRBJ2-7, with D possibly matching TRBD2 (5 bases). CDR1 LGHNA and CDR2 YSLEER come from the germline V gene. The CDR3 contains 18 residues. V dropped 0 bases and J dropped 0 bases, with 18 bases sitting between them. CDR3 coding DNA: TGCGCCAGCAGCCAAGATTCGTCCCCGGCTAGCAGCTCCTACGAGCAGTACTTC. Translating gives CASSQDSSPASSSYEQYF.

This sequence joins TRBV18 and TRBJ1-2, with 8 positions matching TRBD1. The CDR3 covers 14 residues. The trim removed 0 bases at V and 8 bases at J, leaving 5 bases unmatched. Germline V gene data show CDR1 as KGHSH and CDR2 as LQKENI. The CDR3 sequence is CASSPPQGAQGYTF. Written as DNA, the CDR3 is TGTGCCAGCTCACCACCCCAGGGGGCGCAAGGCTACACCTTC. The whole variable domain, remainder taken from reference TRBV18 and TRBJ1-2, is NAGVMQNPRHLVRRRGQEARLRCSPMKGHSHVYWYRQLPEEGLKFMVYLQKENIIDESGMPKERFSAEFPKEGPSILRIQQVVRGDSAAYFCASSPPQGAQGYTFGSGTRLTVV.

V is TRBV25-1 and J is TRBJ2-1; D uncertain. V was pared by 2 bases and J by 3 bases, with 8 bases between. This CDR3 spans 14 amino acids. Germline V CDR1 and CDR2: MGHDK, SYGVNS. The CDR3 nucleotides are TGTGCCAGCAGTGAACCAACAAACTACAATGAGCAGTTCTTC. This codes for CASSEPTNYNEQFF.

The chain joins TRBV14 to TRBJ1-1; the D is unclear. This CDR3 is built from 13 residues. The germline gives CDR1 SGHDN, CDR2 FVKESK. V was trimmed by 0 bases and J by 8 bases, leaving 10 bases between them. This chain's CDR3 is CASSQELRSEAFF. CDR3 sequence (DNA): TGTGCCAGCAGCCAAGAACTGCGAAGCGAAGCTTTCTTT.

The V gene is TRBV4-2, the J gene TRBJ2-7; possible D gene TRBD1, 6 bases. Germline V CDR1 and CDR2: LGHNA, YNFKEQ. Trimming shortened V by 1 base and J by 3 bases, and 10 bases separated the two germline ends. There are 14 residues in the CDR3. CDR3 coding DNA: TGTGCCAGCAGCCAAGGCGAAGGGGGCTACGAGCAGTACTTC. Protein sequence: CASSQGEGGYEQYF.

V gene TRBV19 combines with J gene TRBJ1-2; TRBD1 agrees at 11 bases. Looked up from germline, CDR1 is LNHDA and CDR2 is SQIVND (reference sequence). The CDR3 runs to 16 residues. Losses at the gene ends were 4 bases for V and 6 bases for J; bases not matched to a gene: 10. CDR3 amino acids: CASSTIIPGQGDGYTF. The DNA for the CDR3 is TGTGCCAGTAGTACCATAATCCCGGGACAGGGGGATGGCTACACCTTC.

This chain connects TRBV5-6 to TRBJ1-4, with a weak D call TRBD1 (5 bases). This CDR3 has 14 amino acids. Trimming took off 2 bases at V and 8 bases at J, with 13 bases between the two ends. Germline CDR1 is SGHDT and CDR2 is YYEEEE. The CDR3 loop is CASSFQGTGEKLFF. As DNA, the CDR3 is TGTGCCAGCAGCTTTCAAGGGACTGGGGAAAAACTGTTTTTT.

The chain recombines TRBV25-1 with TRBJ1-4; 7 bases fit TRBD1. The V and J ends lost 0 bases and 4 bases, in that order; junction bases with no gene match: 5. Germline V gene lookup returns CDR1 MGHDK and CDR2 SYGVNS. This CDR3 has 16 residues. CDR3 nucleotides: TGTGCCAGCAGTGAATACGTGACAGGGATTAATGAAAAACTGTTTTTT. Translating it yields CASSEYVTGINEKLFF. The whole variable domain, filled in from reference TRBV25-1 and TRBJ1-4, reads EADIYQTPRYLVIGTGKKITLECSQTMGHDKMYWYQQDPGMELHLIHYSYGVNSTEKGDLSSESTVSRIRTEHFPLTLESARPSHTSQYLCASSEYVTGINEKLFFGSGTQLSVL.

The V gene is TRBV7-3, the J gene TRBJ1-6; D remains ambiguous. Per the germline V gene, CDR1 is SGHTA and CDR2 is FQGTGA. The CDR3 loop spans 12 amino acids. The V and J ends lost 4 bases and 7 bases respectively, with 5 bases between them. CDR3 in amino acids: CASSSGNSPLHF. The CDR3 DNA reads TGTGCCAGCAGCTCGGGGAATTCACCCCTCCACTTT.

The rearrangement uses TRBV6-6 and TRBJ2-6; 7 positions match TRBD2. J lost 2 bases, V lost 5 bases, and 9 bases had no gene match. Per the germline V gene, CDR1 is MNHNY and CDR2 is SVGAGI (reference sequence). This CDR3 comprises 17 residues. DNA of the CDR3: TGTGCCAGCAGTCTGGGACCGGGGGGAACTGGGGCCAACGTCCTGACTTTC. Its translation: CASSLGPGGTGANVLTF.

Only one count was recorded for this clone. V is TRBV19 and J is TRBJ1-5, with D uncertain. Germline V gives CDR1 LNHDA, CDR2 SQIVND (reference sequence). The germline V and J ends were trimmed by 5 bases and 5 bases, with 10 bases remaining between them. This CDR3 is 13 amino acids long. The CDR3 nucleotides read TGTGCCAGTAGTGAGGAGTGGGATCAGCCCCAGCATTTT. Protein product: CASSEEWDQPQHF.

V is TRBV28 and J is TRBJ2-3; D is unclear. CDR1 and CDR2 from the germline V gene are MDHEN and SYDVKM. The length of the CDR3 is 13 residues. The V end was cut by 6 bases, the J end by 9 bases, with 16 bases between. The CDR3 DNA sequence: TGTGCCAGCAGCGAAGGTCGGTCCGGGACGCAGTATTTT. Encoded protein: CASSEGRSGTQYF.

The genes are TRBV7-8 and TRBJ2-3; 12 bases agree with TRBD2. Trimming at V came to 1 base and at J to 4 bases, leaving 0 bases not matched to a gene. The CDR3 totals 15 residues. Per the germline V gene, CDR1 is SGHVS and CDR2 is FQNEAQ. The CDR3 DNA is TGTGCCAGCAGCTTAGGGACTAGCGGGGCAGATACGCAGTATTTT. Protein product: CASSLGTSGADTQYF.

The chain links TRBV6-5 to TRBJ1-5; 9 positions agree with TRBD1. The germline CDR1 and CDR2 sequences are MNHEY and SVGAGI. The trim removed 6 bases at V and 4 bases at J, leaving 7 bases unmatched. The CDR3 is 15 amino acids. The CDR3 coding sequence is TGTGCCAGCAGACCTGGAGACAGGGGGAATCAGCCCCAGCATTTT. It codes for CASRPGDRGNQPQHF.

In its sample, this clone was seen once. This chain links TRBV6-2 or TRBV6-3 with TRBJ1-5; D gene unclear. Germline values: CDR1 MNHEY, CDR2 SVGEGT. V lost 0 bases, J lost 7 bases, and 13 bases lay in between. This CDR3 contains 15 residues. The CDR3 here is CASSYSPEFIQPQHF. CDR3 DNA sequence: TGTGCCAGCAGTTACTCTCCCGAGTTTATCCAGCCCCAGCATTTT.

The gene calls are TRBV6-1 and TRBJ1-4; TRBD1 matches at 8 bases. Germline loops: CDR1 MNHNS, CDR2 SASEGT. Losses at the gene ends were 1 base for V and 4 bases for J; bases not matched to a gene: 17. The CDR3 is 20 amino acids. The CDR3 DNA follows: TGTGCCAGCAGTGAAGTGGATGTCGTGACAGGGGCGAGGGGTAATGAAAAACTGTTTTTT. Translating it yields CASSEVDVVTGARGNEKLFF.

The rearrangement joins TRBV5-1 to TRBJ2-5; 12 nucleotides match TRBD2. CDR1 and CDR2 from the germline V gene are SGHRS and YFSETQ. With V trimmed by 3 bases and J by 5 bases, 2 bases remained unmatched. The CDR3 extends over 14 amino acids. This chain's CDR3 is CASSSTSGSETQYF. The CDR3 DNA sequence: TGCGCCAGCAGCTCGACTAGCGGGAGTGAGACCCAGTACTTC.